Each of the 9 T cell receptor beta chains below was sequenced from the same sample in a study of blood T cells in healthy people across ages. The authors ran a second PCR of roughly 6 to 11 cycles using a sample-barcoded 5' primer and a J-beta primer mix. One entry per CDR3 protein, called by TCRdb with MiXCR from the 5' RACE reads. Altogether roughly 1,100,000 distinct CDR3 sequences are present, roughly a quarter being singletons, with the ten largest covering approximately 0.79%. The sample also formed part of further work on T cells of mothers and their children.

The sequencing input was blood. These receptors all come from a girl between 2 and 10 years old in good health.

The chain uses TRBV10-2 and TRBJ2-2; no clear D. The ends were cut back, 5 bases at V and 6 bases at J, with 7 bases in the middle. This CDR3 has 12 residues. Per the germline V gene, CDR1 is WSHSY and CDR2 is SAAADI. CDR3 DNA sequence: TGCGCCAGCAGTCCCTCCGCCGGGGAGCTGTTTTTT. This gives the protein CASSPSAGELFF.

This chain uses TRBV7-9 with TRBJ2-5, with a possible D match to TRBD1 (5 bases). V dropped 8 bases and J dropped 3 bases, with 10 bases sitting between them. Germline CDR1 reads SEHNR; CDR2 reads FQNEAQ (reference sequence). The CDR3 runs 12 residues. The CDR3 nucleotides are TGTGCCAGCGCTCTAGGGGAAGAGACCCAGTACTTC. It is translated as CASALGEETQYF.

V is TRBV12-3 or TRBV12-4 and J is TRBJ2-3; 7 bases line up with TRBD1. The CDR3 extends over 16 amino acids. Trimming cost V 6 bases and J 5 bases; bases outside gene matches: 14. CDR3 nucleotide sequence: TGTGCCAGCAGCCCTCCATCGGGACAGATTTTAGATACGCAGTATTTT. Residues: CASSPPSGQILDTQYF.

The J gene is TRBJ2-7, the V gene TRBV28; tentative D call: TRBD1 (6 bases). There are 14 residues in the CDR3. V was pared by 3 bases and J by 3 bases, with 12 bases between. CDR1 and CDR2 (germline): MDHEN, SYDVKM. Here the CDR3 DNA reads TGTGCCAGCAGTTTGAATGGGGGCTACTACGAGCAGTACTTC. This sequence encodes CASSLNGGYYEQYF.

The V gene is TRBV4-1, the J gene TRBJ2-4, with 7 bases matching TRBD2. Germline-derived CDR1 and CDR2 are MGHRA and YSYEKL. V gave up 1 base and J gave up 0 bases; unmatched junction bases: 9. The CDR3 spans 18 residues. The CDR3 DNA follows: TGCGCCAGCAGCCAAGGGGGCGCGAGCGGGATAGCCAAAAACATTCAGTACTTC. Encoded protein: CASSQGGASGIAKNIQYF.

The V and J genes are TRBV27 and TRBJ2-3; TRBD2 matches at 7 bases. Germline CDR1 is MNHEY and CDR2 is SMNVEV (reference sequence). The CDR3 is 13 amino acids. The J segment lost 4 bases and the V segment lost 6 bases, leaving 4 bases of the junction unmatched. The CDR3 here is CASRGGDSDTQYF. DNA of the CDR3: TGTGCCAGCAGGGGAGGGGATTCAGATACGCAGTATTTT.

The rearrangement links TRBV29-1 to TRBJ2-7; no clear D. Germline V gene sequence: CDR1 SQVTM, CDR2 ANQGSEA. CDR3 length: 11 residues. V shed 6 bases and J shed 4 bases, with 10 bases lying between them. The CDR3 nucleotides read TGCAGCGTCCAAGGGCGGTACGAGCAGTACTTC. Translation: CSVQGRYEQYF.

V is TRBV11-2 and J is TRBJ2-7; 9 positions match TRBD1. This CDR3 has 16 residues. Trimming removed 2 bases from V and 0 bases from J; junction bases left unmatched: 5. The germline CDR1 and CDR2 sequences are SGHAT and FQNNGV. CDR3 nucleotides: TGTGCCAGCAGCTTAAGCGGGACAGGGCGCTCCTACGAGCAGTACTTC. It translates to CASSLSGTGRSYEQYF.

The V and J genes are TRBV4-2 and TRBJ1-2; D is ambiguous. CDR3 length: 13 amino acids. V lost 2 bases and J 6 bases, leaving 10 bases between the germline ends. The germline CDR1 and CDR2 sequences are LGHNA and YNFKEQ. The CDR3 sequence is CASSQPRGDGYTF. CDR3 bases: TGTGCCAGCAGCCAACCCCGTGGGGATGGCTACACCTTC.